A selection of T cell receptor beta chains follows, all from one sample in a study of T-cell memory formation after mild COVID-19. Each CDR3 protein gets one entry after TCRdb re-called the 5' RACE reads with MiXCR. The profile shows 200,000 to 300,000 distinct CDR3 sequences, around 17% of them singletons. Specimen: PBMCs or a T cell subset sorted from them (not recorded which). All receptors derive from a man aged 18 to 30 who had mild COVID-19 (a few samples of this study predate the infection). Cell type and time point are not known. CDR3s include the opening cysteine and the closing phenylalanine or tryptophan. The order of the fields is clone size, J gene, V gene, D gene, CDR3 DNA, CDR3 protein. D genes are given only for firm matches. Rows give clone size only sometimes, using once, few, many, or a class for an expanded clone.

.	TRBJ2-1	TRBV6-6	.	TGTGCCAGCAGTTACTCGGACAGCGACAATGAGCAGTTCTTC	CASSYSDSDNEQFF
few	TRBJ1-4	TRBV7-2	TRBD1	TGTGCCAGCAGCAGAGACAGGGGGCTAGATGAAAAACTGTTTTTT	CASSRDRGLDEKLFF
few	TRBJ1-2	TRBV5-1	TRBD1	TGCGCCAGCAGACCCGGGACAGCGAACTATGGCTACACCTTC	CASRPGTANYGYTF
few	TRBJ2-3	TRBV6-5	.	TGTGCCAGCAGTTACCTGGGTAGCACAGATACGCAGTATTTT	CASSYLGSTDTQYF
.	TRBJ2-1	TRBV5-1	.	TGCGCCAGCAGCCGGTTAGGGGTCAGTGAGCAGTTCTTC	CASSRLGVSEQFF
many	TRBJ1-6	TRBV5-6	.	TGTGCCAGCAGCCTCCTGGAGGGGTACTATAATTCACCCCTCCACTTT	CASSLLEGYYNSPLHF
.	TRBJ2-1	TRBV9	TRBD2	TGTGCCAGCAGCGCCAGGGGACTAGCAGGCCTTGCGAATGAGCAGTTCTTC	CASSARGLAGLANEQFF
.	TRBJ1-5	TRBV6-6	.	TGTGCCAGCATTCCCGGGGGGGGGCAGCCCCAGCATTTT	CASIPGGGQPQHF
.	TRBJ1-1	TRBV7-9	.	TGTGCCAGCAGCTTATTCGGGAGGGTCGAACTTAACACTGAAGCTTTCTTT	CASSLFGRVELNTEAFF
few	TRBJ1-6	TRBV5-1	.	TGCGCCAGCAGCTATCTAGCGGGGCCACCTTCACCCCTCCACTTT	CASSYLAGPPSPLHF
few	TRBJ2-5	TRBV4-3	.	TGCGCCAGCAGCCAAGACGTCGAGTCCGGGACCCAGTACTTC	CASSQDVESGTQYF